The 17 T cell receptor beta chains given below trace back to one sample, sequenced in a study of blood T cell repertoires in COVID-19. Sequenced by immunoSEQ multiplex PCR; TCRdb stores in-frame clones only, minus some. This repertoire shows 150,000 to 200,000 clones, about 87% found once; its top ten account for 2% to 3%. Sequenced: peripheral blood. The origin of the receptors is a man aged 40-50 years with active or convalescent COVID-19.

The chain is built from TRBV5-1 and TRBJ1-5; 8 nucleotides align to TRBD1. V lost 4 bases and J lost 0; bases outside the gene matches: 18. This CDR3 is built from 20 residues. Germline-derived CDR1 and CDR2 are SGHRS and YFSETQ. CDR3 bases: TGCGCCAGCAGCCCGGGACAGGCGACTCCAACACTGTATAGCAATCAGCCCCAGCATTTT. Encoded protein: CASSPGQATPTLYSNQPQHF.

The chain combines TRBV4-2 with TRBJ2-1; 12 bases align to TRBD2. The CDR3 runs to 15 residues. J lost 9 bases, V lost 4 bases, and 7 bases had no gene match. Germline V lookup: CDR1 LGHNA, CDR2 YNFKEQ. The CDR3 reads CASSPRLAGGIEQFF. In DNA form, the CDR3 reads TGTGCCAGCAGCCCCCGCCTAGCGGGGGGGATTGAGCAGTTCTTC.

The rearrangement joins TRBV9 to TRBJ2-2, with 8 bases matching TRBD1. Germline V gene lookup returns CDR1 SGDLS and CDR2 YYNGEE. The junction had 4 bases not matched to a gene; V was cut back by 0 bases and J by 6 bases. The CDR3 has 15 amino acids. CDR3 loop: CASSVAGTGAGELFF. The CDR3 coding sequence is TGTGCCAGCAGCGTAGCTGGGACAGGAGCCGGGGAGCTGTTTTTT.

The chain joins TRBV28 to TRBJ2-1; tentatively, D is TRBD1 (7 bases). There are 15 residues in the CDR3. V was pared by 5 bases and J by 4 bases, with 15 bases between. Germline values: CDR1 MDHEN, CDR2 SYDVKM. CDR3 protein: CASSRTGLRYNEQFF. CDR3 in DNA: TGTGCCAGCAGTAGGACAGGACTACGATACAATGAGCAGTTCTTC.

This chain links TRBV4-3 with TRBJ2-3, with TRBD2 matching over 12 bases. The V segment lost 0 bases and the J segment 0 bases; nucleotides outside the gene matches: 13. The germline CDR1 and CDR2 sequences are LGHNA and YSLEER. The CDR3 runs to 21 residues. CDR3 sequence reads: CASSQDLMTSGGVLSTDTQYF. CDR3 bases: TGCGCCAGCAGCCAAGATCTTATGACTAGCGGGGGAGTATTAAGCACAGATACGCAGTATTTT.

The chain couples TRBV5-6 to TRBJ2-7; D not certain. This CDR3 is 13 amino acids long. With 3 bases removed from V and 7 bases from J, the gap between germline ends came to 14 bases. CDR1 and CDR2 (germline): SGHDT, YYEEEE. The CDR3 reads CASSYATPPEQYF. The CDR3 region has the DNA TGTGCCAGCAGCTACGCTACCCCACCGGAGCAGTACTTC.

The CDR3: CAISERGAQETQYF. The DNA of the CDR3 is TGTGCCATCAGTGAGCGGGGGGCGCAAGAGACCCAGTACTTC. This chain connects TRBV10-3 to TRBJ2-5; D may be TRBD2 (7 bases). CDR1 is ENHRY, CDR2 SYGVKD, per germline. With 2 bases removed from V and 2 bases from J, the gap between germline ends came to 9 bases. CDR3 length: 14 residues.

This chain uses TRBV3-1 (or the pseudogene TRBV3-2) with TRBJ1-3; TRBD1 might be the D (5 bases). Germline lookup yields CDR1 LGHDT and CDR2 YNNKEL (reference sequence). The CDR3 consists of 14 residues. Deletions cut 1 base from V and 7 bases from J, with 11 bases between. Here the CDR3 reads CASSQVGGANTIYF. Here the CDR3 DNA reads TGTGCCAGCAGCCAAGTGGGTGGGGCGAACACCATATATTTT.

This clone has a handful of counts. The chain employs TRBV6-5 and TRBJ1-4, with 7 bases identical to TRBD1. Germline V gives CDR1 MNHEY, CDR2 SVGAGI. The CDR3 loop spans 13 amino acids. The V and J ends lost 6 bases and 8 bases, in that order; junction bases with no gene match: 6. The CDR3 sequence: CASSEGQQEKLFF. The CDR3 coding sequence is TGTGCCAGCAGCGAGGGACAGCAAGAAAAACTGTTTTTT.

The chain is built from TRBV4-1 and TRBJ2-6; no definite D call. Trimming took off 0 bases at V and 0 bases at J, with 9 bases between the two ends. CDR1 MGHRA and CDR2 YSYEKL come from the germline V gene. This CDR3 has 17 residues. CDR3: CASSQDVRYSGANVLTF. The CDR3 DNA sequence: TGCGCCAGCAGCCAAGATGTCAGATACTCTGGGGCCAACGTCCTGACTTTC.

The V gene is TRBV5-6, the J gene TRBJ1-5; no clear D. In germline, CDR1 is SGHDT, CDR2 YYEEEE. The germline V and J ends were trimmed by 1 base and 4 bases, with 6 bases remaining between them. CDR3 size: 13 residues. This CDR3 is CASSLSRNQPQHF. CDR3 DNA: TGTGCCAGCAGCTTGTCTAGGAATCAGCCCCAGCATTTT.

This chain uses TRBV19 with TRBJ2-7; possibly TRBD1 for D (6 bases). CDR1 and CDR2 (germline): LNHDA, SQIVND (reference sequence). This CDR3 comprises 15 residues. Trimming took 6 bases from V and 0 from J, leaving 15 bases between them. The CDR3 here is CASSPGDGGSYEQYF. CDR3 nucleotides: TGTGCCAGTAGCCCAGGGGACGGCGGCTCCTACGAGCAGTACTTC.

The chain links TRBV15 to TRBJ1-6, with 7 bases lining up with TRBD1. The CDR3 runs 15 residues. Germline CDR1 reads LNHNV; CDR2 reads YYDKDF (reference sequence). The V and J ends lost 4 bases and 10 bases, in that order; junction bases with no gene match: 10. The CDR3 sequence is CATSTRTGASSPLHF. The CDR3 nucleotides read TGTGCCACCAGCACCAGGACAGGAGCAAGCTCACCCCTCCACTTT.

The chain has TRBV19 and TRBJ2-3; tentatively, D is TRBD1 (5 bases). The V gene's germline CDR1 is LNHDA and CDR2 SQIVND (reference sequence). This CDR3 comprises 13 residues. V was trimmed by 4 bases and J by 4 bases, leaving 9 bases between them. CDR3 sequence: CASSTLGADTQYF. CDR3 nucleotides: TGTGCCAGTAGTACCTTAGGGGCAGATACGCAGTATTTT.

This chain uses TRBV7-9 with TRBJ1-2, with 7 bases aligning to TRBD1. Germline CDR1 reads SEHNR; CDR2 reads FQNEAQ (reference sequence). CDR3 length: 15 residues. V shed 4 bases, J shed 4 bases, and the junction held 9 bases outside the gene matches. The CDR3 DNA reads TGTGCCAGCAGCTCCACCCGACAGGGTATCTATGGCTACACCTTC. Amino acids: CASSSTRQGIYGYTF. The complete variable domain, with remaining parts taken from reference TRBV7-9 and TRBJ1-2, reads DTGVSQNPRHKITKRGQNVTFRCDPISEHNRLYWYRQTLGQGPEFLTYFQNEAQLEKSRLLSDRFSAERPKGSFSTLEIQRTEQGDSAMYLCASSSTRQGIYGYTFGSGTRLTVV.

V and J are TRBV5-1 and TRBJ1-5, with 7 bases lining up with TRBD1. Germline CDR1 reads SGHRS; CDR2 reads YFSETQ. Trimming took 4 bases from V and 3 from J; bases not matched to a gene: 7. This CDR3 is 15 amino acids long. The CDR3 loop is CASSPGTETNQPQHF. CDR3 coding DNA: TGCGCCAGCAGCCCCGGGACAGAAACCAATCAGCCCCAGCATTTT.

The chain couples TRBV6-4 to TRBJ2-1; 8 bases match TRBD1. The CDR3 has 14 amino acids. Germline values: CDR1 MRHNA, CDR2 SNTAGT. V lost 4 bases and J lost 5; bases outside the gene matches: 4. The CDR3 coding sequence is TGTGCCAGCAGTGCGGGACAGGATCACAATGAGCAGTTCTTC. It yields the protein CASSAGQDHNEQFF.